The 25 T cell receptor beta chains given below trace back to one sample, sequenced in a study of Ad26.COV2.S vaccination and SARS-CoV-2 variants. Profiled with immunoSEQ multiplex PCR; TCRdb holds only in-frame clones, not every one. The data show 300,000 to 400,000 clones, roughly 85% seen once. Treatment meaning: some 20 received Ad26.COV2.S at low or high dose, single or two shots; about five received placebo; per-sample allocation not given. Sampling occurred on day 63 after the first vaccine or placebo injection. The sequencing used peripheral blood, collected in a trial of Ad26.COV2.S vaccine versus placebo. The source of these receptors is a person between 18 and 65 years old who received the Ad26.COV2.S COVID-19 vaccine or a placebo.

In the case of this clone: Distinct nucleotide sequences in the sample also encode this CDR3. In nucleotides, the CDR3 is TGTGCCAGTAGTATCGACAGGGGGTCCTACGAGCAGTACTTC. This codes for CASSIDRGSYEQYF. The J gene is TRBJ2-7, the V gene TRBV19, with TRBD1 identical over 9 bases. V lost 3 bases, J lost 1 base, and 1 base stayed unmatched. The CDR3 consists of 14 residues. Looked up from germline, CDR1 is LNHDA and CDR2 is SQIVND (reference sequence).

This clone was counted a few times. In nucleotides, the CDR3 is TGTGCCAGCAGCCCCTTTAGCGGGGTGGGCACCGGGGAGCTGTTTTTT. Encoded protein: CASSPFSGVGTGELFF. The V call is TRBV3-1 (or the pseudogene TRBV3-2), the J call TRBJ2-2; 8 bases are a match to TRBD2. This CDR3 comprises 16 residues. The trim removed 4 bases at V and 4 bases at J, leaving 8 bases unmatched. The germline V gene encodes CDR1 LGHDT and CDR2 YNNKEL (reference sequence).

The CDR3 nucleotides read TGTGCCAGCAGCTTAGGTAGATACGAGCAGTACTTC. It yields the protein CASSLGRYEQYF. V gene TRBV7-9 combines with J gene TRBJ2-7; D gene ambiguous. The length of the CDR3 is 12 residues. Per germline, CDR1 SEHNR and CDR2 FQNEAQ (reference sequence). Trimming cost V 1 base and J 4 bases, with 5 bases left between them.

This chain links TRBV6-1 with TRBJ2-2; 11 bases fit TRBD1. Germline V CDR1 and CDR2: MNHNS, SASEGT. V trimming: 3 bases; J trimming: 4 bases; junction bases outside the gene matches: 4. The CDR3 is 16 residues long. CDR3 sequence: CASSDRDRGITGELFF. CDR3 sequence (DNA): TGTGCCAGCAGTGACCGGGACAGGGGGATCACCGGGGAGCTGTTTTTT.

The CDR3 loop is CASSYSRVAGGYEQYF. CDR3 nucleotides: TGTGCCAGCAGTTACTCGAGAGTAGCGGGAGGGTACGAGCAGTACTTC. This sequence joins TRBV6-2 or TRBV6-3 and TRBJ2-7; 11 positions match TRBD2. The CDR3 is 16 residues long. V was pared by 0 bases and J by 4 bases, with 5 bases of the junction left unmatched. Per the germline V gene, CDR1 is MNHEY and CDR2 is SVGEGT.

This clone occurred once. The V and J genes are TRBV19 and TRBJ1-5; maybe TRBD1 (5 bases). Trimming removed 8 bases at V and 8 bases at J, with 19 bases between. Germline V gene data show CDR1 as LNHDA and CDR2 as SQIVND (reference sequence). The CDR3 totals 14 residues. The DNA for the CDR3 is TGTGCCAGTGCAAAACAGCTCCCCAGGGAGCCCCAGCATTTT. Amino acid sequence: CASAKQLPREPQHF.

Only one count was recorded for this clone. The V call is TRBV7-9, the J call TRBJ2-7; D uncertain. With 5 bases removed from V and 9 bases from J, the gap between germline ends came to 11 bases. CDR1 SEHNR and CDR2 FQNEAQ come from the germline V gene (reference sequence). This CDR3 is built from 11 residues. The CDR3 region has the DNA TGTGCCAGCAGCCCGGCTGCGGTGCAGTACTTC. Its translation is CASSPAAVQYF.

The chain has TRBV5-1 and TRBJ2-1; 8 bases agree with TRBD2. The CDR3 length is 18 residues. Germline V gives CDR1 SGHRS, CDR2 YFSETQ. V trimming: 6 bases; J trimming: 4 bases; junction bases outside the gene matches: 18. This chain's CDR3 is CASNSGSGTITVYNEQFF. As DNA, the CDR3 is TGCGCCAGCAACTCCGGTAGCGGGACTATTACGGTTTACAATGAGCAGTTCTTC.

The chain combines TRBV11-3 with TRBJ2-7; 7 nucleotides line up with TRBD2. Germline trimming cut 3 bases from V and 3 bases from J; bases unmatched to any gene: 2. Looked up from germline, CDR1 is SGHNT and CDR2 is YENEEA. The CDR3 consists of 13 residues. The CDR3, as DNA: TGTGCCAGCAGCTTCCGGGGGGACTACGAGCAGTACTTC. This encodes CASSFRGDYEQYF. The full variable domain, with the rest looked up from reference TRBV11-3 and TRBJ2-7, is EAGVVQSPRYKIIEKKQPVAFWCNPISGHNTLYWYLQNLGQGPELLIRYENEEAVDDSQLPKDRFSAERLKGVDSTLKIQPAELGDSAVYLCASSFRGDYEQYFGPGTRLTVT.

This chain connects TRBV7-8 to TRBJ1-1; D not resolved. Germline V gene sequence: CDR1 SGHVS, CDR2 FQNEAQ. V was cut by 1 base and J by 0 bases, with 9 bases left in between. This CDR3 has 15 amino acids. DNA of the CDR3: TGTGCCAGCAGCTTAGTTCGGGGATTGAACACTGAAGCTTTCTTT. The encoded protein is CASSLVRGLNTEAFF.

The chain joins TRBV3-1 (or the pseudogene TRBV3-2) to TRBJ1-1; D remains ambiguous. Germline CDR1 reads LGHDT; CDR2 reads YNNKEL (reference sequence). The CDR3 extends over 13 amino acids. V gave up 4 bases and J gave up 8 bases, with 14 bases separating them. The CDR3 is CASSPTVGLEAFF. In DNA, the CDR3 is TGTGCCAGCAGCCCGACCGTCGGGTTAGAAGCTTTCTTT.

The rearrangement joins TRBV7-9 to TRBJ2-1; D remains ambiguous. From germline, CDR1 is SEHNR and CDR2 FQNEAQ (reference sequence). The CDR3 runs 15 residues. V was cut by 0 bases and J by 9 bases, with 15 bases left in between. The CDR3 loop is CASSLAGAPVLEQFF. The CDR3 DNA follows: TGTGCCAGCAGCTTAGCGGGCGCCCCCGTGCTTGAGCAGTTCTTC. The variable domain in full, with the rest retrieved from reference TRBV7-9 and TRBJ2-1, is DTGVSQNPRHKITKRGQNVTFRCDPISEHNRLYWYRQTLGQGPEFLTYFQNEAQLEKSRLLSDRFSAERPKGSFSTLEIQRTEQGDSAMYLCASSLAGAPVLEQFFGPGTRLTVL.

This chain connects TRBV3-1 (or the pseudogene TRBV3-2) to TRBJ2-5, with 10 bases lining up with TRBD1. The CDR3 runs to 14 residues. Losses at the gene ends were 3 bases for V and 4 bases for J; bases not matched to a gene: 2. CDR1 and CDR2 from the germline V gene are LGHDT and YNNKEL (reference sequence). For the CDR3, the DNA is TGTGCCAGCAGCCAGACAGGGGGCGTAGAGACCCAGTACTTC. Translating it yields CASSQTGGVETQYF.

This chain joins TRBV7-2 and TRBJ1-6, with D hard to call. The CDR3 spans 14 residues. From germline, CDR1 is SGHTA and CDR2 FQGNSA. Trimming pared 2 bases from V and 10 bases from J, leaving 12 bases between. CDR3 DNA sequence: TGTGCCAGCAGCTTATCGTCCTCGTCCTCACCCCTCCACTTT. This translates into CASSLSSSSSPLHF.

The chain uses TRBV29-1 and TRBJ2-7; D unresolved. Trimming removed 5 bases from V and 0 bases from J, with 8 bases in between. There are 12 residues in the CDR3. CDR1 and CDR2 from the germline V gene are SQVTM and ANQGSEA. The DNA of the CDR3 is TGCAGCGTTCTAGAAGACTCCTACGAGCAGTACTTC. It codes for CSVLEDSYEQYF.

This chain joins TRBV5-1 and TRBJ1-4, with D unclear. Trimming shortened V by 2 bases and J by 0 bases, and 5 bases separated the two germline ends. The germline gives CDR1 SGHRS, CDR2 YFSETQ. There are 14 residues in the CDR3. This CDR3 is CASSFGATNEKLFF. CDR3 coding DNA: TGCGCCAGCAGCTTTGGAGCAACTAATGAAAAACTGTTTTTT. The whole variable domain, remainder taken from reference TRBV5-1 and TRBJ1-4, is KAGVTQTPRYLIKTRGQQVTLSCSPISGHRSVSWYQQTPGQGLQFLFEYFSETQRNKGNFPGRFSGRQFSNSRSEMNVSTLELGDSALYLCASSFGATNEKLFFGSGTQLSVL.

J is TRBJ2-3 and V is TRBV5-1; 14 nucleotides match TRBD2. The CDR3 consists of 19 residues. The trim removed 4 bases at V and 4 bases at J, leaving 14 bases unmatched. Germline CDR1 reads SGHRS; CDR2 reads YFSETQ. The CDR3 DNA is TGCGCCAGCAGCGCCCCCCCGGGACTAGCGGGAGCCCCCGCAGATACGCAGTATTTT. Its protein is CASSAPPGLAGAPADTQYF.

The CDR3 loop reads CASSIPEASLETQYF. The CDR3 bases are TGTGCCAGTAGTATCCCTGAGGCGTCCCTAGAGACCCAGTACTTC. This chain joins TRBV19 and TRBJ2-5; no clear D. The CDR3 has 15 residues. The V gene's germline CDR1 is LNHDA and CDR2 SQIVND (reference sequence). V was trimmed by 3 bases and J by 4 bases, leaving 15 bases between them.

V gene TRBV19 combines with J gene TRBJ1-6; D uncertain. Germline lookup yields CDR1 LNHDA and CDR2 SQIVND (reference sequence). V was clipped by 3 bases and J by 6 bases, with 6 bases between them. The CDR3 loop spans 13 amino acids. DNA of the CDR3: TGTGCCAGTAGTATGCTCGCTAATTCACCCCTCCACTTT. Protein sequence: CASSMLANSPLHF.

This chain uses TRBV5-6 with TRBJ2-7; a weak D match, TRBD2 (5 bases). Trimming stripped 6 bases from V and 6 bases from J, with 16 bases between. CDR3 length: 13 residues. CDR1 is SGHDT, CDR2 YYEEEE, per germline. The CDR3, as DNA: TGTGCCAGCAACAAGCAGATGGGGAGCGAGCAGTACTTC. It encodes CASNKQMGSEQYF.

A few counts support this clone. This chain connects TRBV3-1 (or the pseudogene TRBV3-2) to TRBJ2-7; TRBD1 matches 9 bases. CDR1 and CDR2 (germline): LGHDT, YNNKEL (reference sequence). Losses at the gene ends were 3 bases for V and 1 base for J; bases not matched to a gene: 16. The CDR3 spans 19 residues. CDR3 nucleotides: TGTGCCAGCAGCCAGCACCCGGGACAGGGCTCCCGCGGGTCCTACGAGCAGTACTTC. Encoded protein: CASSQHPGQGSRGSYEQYF.

The chain joins TRBV18 to TRBJ2-1, with TRBD2 matching 7 bases. Germline V gene lookup returns CDR1 KGHSH and CDR2 LQKENI. The CDR3 length is 14 residues. Germline trimming cut 1 base from V and 8 bases from J; bases unmatched to any gene: 5. The CDR3 here is CASSPRRGFDEQFF. The CDR3, as DNA: TGTGCCAGCTCACCACGGCGGGGGTTCGATGAGCAGTTCTTC.

The chain recombines TRBV27 with TRBJ1-3, with 7 bases lining up with TRBD1. The CDR3 totals 14 residues. V lost 6 bases, J lost 2 bases, and 4 bases stayed unmatched. Germline V lookup: CDR1 MNHEY, CDR2 SMNVEV (reference sequence). The CDR3 loop is CASRDRATGNTIYF. The DNA of the CDR3 is TGTGCCAGCAGAGACAGGGCCACTGGAAACACCATATATTTT.

The J gene is TRBJ1-2, the V gene TRBV19; D is unresolved. Trimming left V 4 bases short and J 2 bases short, with 11 bases between. Germline-derived CDR1 and CDR2 are LNHDA and SQIVND (reference sequence). The CDR3 has 14 residues. CDR3 bases: TGTGCCAGTAGTAGGGAAGGAAAAAACTATGGCTACACCTTC. Its protein is CASSREGKNYGYTF.

The V call is TRBV2, the J call TRBJ2-7; 7 nucleotides line up with TRBD1. Per the germline V gene, CDR1 is SNHLY and CDR2 is FYNNEI. The V gene end was trimmed by 6 bases and the J gene end by 2 bases; junction bases not matched to a gene: 10. CDR3 length: 15 amino acids. The CDR3 bases are TGTGCCAGCAGGGAGACCGGCAGGGGGACCTACGAGCAGTACTTC. Translated: CASRETGRGTYEQYF.